What follows are 14 T cell receptor beta chains derived from one specimen sequenced in a study of shared clonotypes between healthy human individuals. Repertoires were generated with immunoSEQ multiplex PCR, while TCRdb's copy carries only in-frame clones and drops some. The sample lists 850,000 to 1,200,000 clones; about 75% were seen once. Material: memory CD4+ T cells sorted from blood. Subset noted: CD45RA-negative fraction. The receptors stem from a man younger than 35 in good health.

This clone was seen a few times. The V and J genes are TRBV27 and TRBJ1-1; D gene uncertain. Looked up from germline, CDR1 is MNHEY and CDR2 is SMNVEV (reference sequence). The CDR3 is made up of 13 amino acids. V lost 6 bases and J 11 bases, leaving 19 bases between the germline ends. The CDR3: CASRPPWGGEAFF. DNA of the CDR3: TGTGCCAGCAGACCCCCATGGGGAGGTGAGGCTTTCTTT.

This clone was picked up a small number of times. The rearrangement joins TRBV2 to TRBJ1-1; TRBD1 might be the D (5 bases). V shed 3 bases and J shed 1 base, with 12 bases lying between them. The CDR3 length is 15 residues. Germline CDR1 is SNHLY and CDR2 is FYNNEI. Written as DNA, the CDR3 is TGTGCCAGCAGTGACCGACAGTTGCAGAACACTGAAGCTTTCTTT. The encoded protein is CASSDRQLQNTEAFF. The full variable domain, in which reference TRBV2 and TRBJ1-1 provide the parts outside the CDR3, is EPEVTQTPSHQVTQMGQEVILRCVPISNHLYFYWYRQILGQKVEFLVSFYNNEISEKSEIFDDQFSVERPDGSNFTLKIRSTKLEDSAMYFCASSDRQLQNTEAFFGQGTRLTVV.

J is TRBJ1-1 and V is TRBV30; 11 bases align to TRBD1. The CDR3 spans 13 residues. Germline V gives CDR1 GTSNPN, CDR2 SVGIG (reference sequence). V shed 4 bases, J shed 11 bases, and the junction held 9 bases outside the gene matches. CDR3 in amino acids: CAWKGQGVRGAFF. The DNA for the CDR3 is TGTGCCTGGAAGGGACAGGGGGTGCGTGGGGCTTTCTTT.

The CDR3 sequence: CASSSRQGGEAFF. The CDR3 coding sequence is TGTGCCAGCAGTTCACGCCAAGGGGGTGAAGCTTTCTTT. The gene calls are TRBV27 and TRBJ1-1; perhaps TRBD1 as D (6 bases). CDR1 is MNHEY, CDR2 SMNVEV, per germline (reference sequence). Trimming removed 4 bases at V and 7 bases at J, with 13 bases between. This CDR3 has 13 amino acids.

This clone came up many times. The chain has TRBV5-1 and TRBJ1-6; no clear D. This CDR3 region has 15 residues. Germline loops: CDR1 SGHRS, CDR2 YFSETQ. V dropped 0 bases and J dropped 9 bases, with 13 bases sitting between them. CDR3 nucleotides: TGCGCCAGCAGCTTGGAACAGAGGGCCCGTTCACCCCTCCACTTT. Translating it yields CASSLEQRARSPLHF.

The chain recombines TRBV6-6 with TRBJ2-3; D gene uncertain. The V and J ends lost 4 bases and 2 bases respectively, with 7 bases between them. The germline gives CDR1 MNHNY, CDR2 SVGAGI (reference sequence). CDR3 length equals 13 residues. CDR3 DNA: TGTGCCAGCAGTTCCAGAAACACAGATACGCAGTATTTT. Its protein product is CASSSRNTDTQYF.

The table lists this clone with a count of one. In the same sample, other DNA sequences code for this CDR3. The rearrangement uses TRBV11-2 and TRBJ2-7, with 12 bases identical to TRBD2. CDR1 is SGHAT and CDR2 is FQNNGV in the germline V gene. V lost 1 base and J lost 2; bases outside the gene matches: 0. The CDR3 covers 15 residues. The CDR3 loop is CASSLGLAGAYEQYF. CDR3 nucleotide sequence: TGTGCCAGCAGCTTAGGACTAGCGGGAGCCTACGAGCAGTACTTC. The full variable domain, with the rest looked up from reference TRBV11-2 and TRBJ2-7, is EAGVAQSPRYKIIEKRQSVAFWCNPISGHATLYWYQQILGQGPKLLIQFQNNGVVDDSQLPKDRFSAERLKGVDSTLKIQPAKLEDSAVYLCASSLGLAGAYEQYFGPGTRLTVT.

This clone was detected once. The chain recombines TRBV5-1 with TRBJ2-1; a possible D gene is TRBD1 (5 bases). Trimming cost V 0 bases and J 3 bases, with 10 bases left between them. Germline V gene sequence: CDR1 SGHRS, CDR2 YFSETQ. The CDR3 has 15 amino acids. The DNA of the CDR3 is TGCGCCAGCAGCTTGGATACAGGATACTACAATGAGCAGTTCTTC. This encodes CASSLDTGYYNEQFF.

At least ten counts were recorded for this clone. The V call is TRBV5-5, the J call TRBJ2-2; 7 bases map to TRBD1. CDR1 and CDR2 from the germline V gene are SGHKS and YYEKEE (reference sequence). The CDR3 runs to 15 residues. Trimming took 4 bases from V and 2 from J; bases not matched to a gene: 5. CDR3 sequence reads: CASSLDRPNTGELFF. The DNA of the CDR3 is TGTGCCAGCAGCCTGGACAGGCCCAACACCGGGGAGCTGTTTTTT.

This clone showed up just a few times. This specimen includes other DNA sequences encoding the same CDR3. The chain recombines TRBV19 with TRBJ2-7, with D perhaps TRBD1 (5 bases). The germline CDR1 and CDR2 sequences are LNHDA and SQIVND (reference sequence). The CDR3 loop spans 13 amino acids. V was trimmed by 2 bases and J by 3 bases, leaving 8 bases between them. CDR3 protein: CASSIQGGYEQYF. The CDR3 region has the DNA TGTGCCAGTAGTATACAGGGCGGCTACGAGCAGTACTTC.

The chain combines TRBV7-3 with TRBJ1-6; a weak D match, TRBD1 (5 bases). Germline V gene sequence: CDR1 SGHTA, CDR2 FQGTGA. The V gene lost 8 bases and the J gene lost 9 bases, with 14 bases spanning the gap. The CDR3 is 13 residues long. CDR3 coding DNA: TGTGCCAGCTCTGGCCAGGGCGGTTCACCCCTCCACTTT. This codes for CASSGQGGSPLHF.

This clone was detected only once. The chain recombines TRBV7-9 with TRBJ2-5; the D gene could be TRBD1 or TRBD2 (5 bases each). Germline lookup yields CDR1 SEHNR and CDR2 FQNEAQ (reference sequence). This CDR3 has 14 residues. Trimming cost V 4 bases and J 7 bases, with 16 bases left between them. The CDR3 nucleotides are TGTGCCAGCAGCTCCCCGGGGCAAGTAGTGACCCAGTACTTC. Protein: CASSSPGQVVTQYF.

The J gene is TRBJ1-2, the V gene TRBV30; D gene uncertain. This CDR3 is built from 16 residues. In germline, CDR1 is GTSNPN, CDR2 SVGIG (reference sequence). V gave up 7 bases and J gave up 8 bases, with 29 bases separating them. This CDR3 is CASYPNLLGKAPGYTF. In nucleotides, the CDR3 is TGTGCCTCCTACCCTAACTTATTGGGAAAAGCCCCGGGCTACACCTTC.

This clone was seen once. The chain employs TRBV2 and TRBJ1-2; D is possibly TRBD1 (5 bases). The V end lost 3 bases, the J end lost 2 bases, and 13 bases lay between the germline ends. Germline V lookup: CDR1 SNHLY, CDR2 FYNNEI. There are 15 residues in the CDR3. CDR3 bases: TGTGCCAGCAGTGAGGTTGAGGGGCCCAACTATGGCTACACCTTC. Translating it yields CASSEVEGPNYGYTF. Based on the CDR3 plus reference TRBV2 and TRBJ1-2, the full variable domain is EPEVTQTPSHQVTQMGQEVILRCVPISNHLYFYWYRQILGQKVEFLVSFYNNEISEKSEIFDDQFSVERPDGSNFTLKIRSTKLEDSAMYFCASSEVEGPNYGYTFGSGTRLTVV.